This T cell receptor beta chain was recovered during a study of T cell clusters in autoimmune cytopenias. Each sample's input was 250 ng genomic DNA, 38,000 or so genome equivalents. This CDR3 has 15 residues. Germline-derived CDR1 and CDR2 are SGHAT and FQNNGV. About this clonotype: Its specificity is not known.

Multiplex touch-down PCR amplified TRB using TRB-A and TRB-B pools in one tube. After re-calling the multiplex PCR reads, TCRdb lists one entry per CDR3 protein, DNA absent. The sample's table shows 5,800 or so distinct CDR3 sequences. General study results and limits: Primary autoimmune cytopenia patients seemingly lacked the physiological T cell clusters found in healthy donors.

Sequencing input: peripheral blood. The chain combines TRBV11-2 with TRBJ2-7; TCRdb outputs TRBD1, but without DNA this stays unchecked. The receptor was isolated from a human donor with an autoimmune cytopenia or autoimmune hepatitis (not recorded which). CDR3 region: CASSFSGTNSYEQYF.